One and the same sample provided the 13 T cell receptor beta chains below, sequenced in a study of T cells after posttransplantation cyclophosphamide. Sequenced by immunoSEQ multiplex PCR; TCRdb stores in-frame clones only, minus some. The sample has roughly 13,000 clones; 65% to 85% are singletons. The source material was memory CD4+ T cells sorted from PBMCs. The receptors come from a man aged 45-65 years.

In its sample, this clone was seen once. Its ends do not fully match the called genes, so a read error is possible. The sample contains more than one DNA sequence encoding this CDR3. The chain recombines TRBV7-2 with TRBJ1-1; no definite D call. Germline values: CDR1 SGHTA, CDR2 FQGNSA. The CDR3 length is 14 residues. DNA for the CDR3: TGTGCCAGCAGCTTAATGTCCGGGTCCACTGAAGCCTTCTTT. Translating it yields CASSLMSGSTEAFF.

This clone was observed once. The chain couples TRBV4-2 to TRBJ2-1, with D possibly TRBD2 on 6 matching bases. V was cut by 4 bases and J by 2 bases, with 15 bases left in between. The germline gives CDR1 LGHNA, CDR2 YNFKEQ. The CDR3 length is 16 residues. The CDR3 DNA sequence: TGTGCCAGCAGCCCGCAAGCGGGCGTTACCTACAATGAGCAGTTCTTC. It specifies CASSPQAGVTYNEQFF.

The chain carries TRBV7-3 and TRBJ2-7; maybe TRBD2 (6 bases). This CDR3 is built from 14 residues. The V gene's germline CDR1 is SGHTA and CDR2 FQGTGA. The V gene lost 8 bases and the J gene lost 7 bases, with 21 bases spanning the gap. The CDR3 loop reads CASGPGLARGEQYF. The CDR3 nucleotides are TGTGCCAGCGGGCCGGGCCTAGCGCGTGGAGAGCAGTACTTC.

This rearrangement joins TRBV11-2 to TRBJ2-5; 12 nucleotides agree with TRBD2. Per the germline V gene, CDR1 is SGHAT and CDR2 is FQNNGV. The CDR3 runs 16 residues. Trimming removed 3 bases from V and 5 bases from J; junction bases left unmatched: 7. CDR3 DNA: TGTGCCAGCAGCTTTCGGCTAGCGGGAGGGATGGAGACCCAGTACTTC. Translated, it gives CASSFRLAGGMETQYF.

V and J are TRBV15 and TRBJ1-5, with D tentatively TRBD1 (5 bases). The length of the CDR3 is 14 residues. The germline CDR1 and CDR2 sequences are LNHNV and YYDKDF (reference sequence). Trimming took 5 bases from V and 5 from J, leaving 13 bases between them. CDR3 amino acids: CATSATGPHQPQHF. For the CDR3, the DNA is TGTGCCACCAGCGCAACAGGCCCCCATCAGCCCCAGCATTTT.

The chain combines TRBV6-5 with TRBJ1-2; no firm D call. Looked up from germline, CDR1 is MNHEY and CDR2 is SVGAGI. This CDR3 is built from 13 residues. The V end was cut by 0 bases, the J end by 5 bases, with 7 bases between. CDR3 sequence: CASSYSRSYGYTF. The CDR3 DNA reads as TGTGCCAGCAGTTACTCCAGATCTTATGGCTACACCTTC.

The chain employs TRBV2 and TRBJ2-1; D not certain. CDR3 size: 14 residues. V was trimmed by 5 bases and J by 3 bases, leaving 11 bases between them. The germline CDR1 and CDR2 sequences are SNHLY and FYNNEI. The CDR3 sequence is CASSFTLNYNEQFF. The DNA of the CDR3 is TGTGCCAGCAGTTTTACACTAAACTACAATGAGCAGTTCTTC.

This rearrangement joins TRBV7-2 to TRBJ1-5; D remains ambiguous. Germline CDR1 reads SGHTA; CDR2 reads FQGNSA. The ends were cut back, 6 bases at V and 9 bases at J, with 12 bases in the middle. There are 12 residues in the CDR3. CDR3 loop: CASRSGERPQHF. In nucleotides, the CDR3 is TGTGCCAGCAGATCCGGAGAGCGGCCCCAGCATTTT. The variable domain in full, with the rest retrieved from reference TRBV7-2 and TRBJ1-5, is GAGVSQSPSNKVTEKGKDVELRCDPISGHTALYWYRQSLGQGLEFLIYFQGNSAPDKSGLPSDRFSAERTGGSVSTLTIQRTQQEDSAVYLCASRSGERPQHFGDGTRLSIL.

The chain uses TRBV30 and TRBJ1-1; 8 bases agree with TRBD1. Losses at the gene ends were 2 bases for V and 5 bases for J; bases not matched to a gene: 7. This CDR3 has 14 residues. Germline V CDR1 and CDR2: GTSNPN, SVGIG (reference sequence). The CDR3 coding sequence is TGTGCCTGGAGTAGGAGACAGGGGACAACTGAAGCTTTCTTT. This sequence encodes CAWSRRQGTTEAFF.

This clone was counted a single time. The chain has TRBV5-1 and TRBJ1-1; tentative D call: TRBD1 (5 bases). The CDR3 loop spans 13 amino acids. Germline CDR1 and CDR2: SGHRS and YFSETQ. The V gene lost 2 bases and the J gene lost 4 bases, with 9 bases spanning the gap. In nucleotides, the CDR3 is TGCGCCAGCAGCTTCCAGGGAACCACTGAAGCTTTCTTT. Translated, it gives CASSFQGTTEAFF.

Details on this clone: One junction end does not reproduce the germline sequence, and a read error may be involved. The same CDR3 arises from other DNA sequences in this sample as well. The chain links TRBV5-6 to TRBJ1-4; 7 nucleotides align to TRBD1. CDR3 size: 14 residues. Germline CDR1 and CDR2: SGHDT and YYEEEE. This CDR3 is CASSLQGNNEKLFF. The CDR3 DNA sequence: TGTGCCAGTAGCTTACAGGGGAACAATGAAAAACTGTTTTTT.

This rearrangement joins TRBV19 to TRBJ2-2, with a weak D call TRBD2 (6 bases). Germline-derived CDR1 and CDR2 are LNHDA and SQIVND (reference sequence). Trimming removed 4 bases from V and 1 base from J, with 7 bases in between. This CDR3 has 14 amino acids. The CDR3 nucleotides are TGTGCCAGTAGTAGCGGGGAGAACACCGGGGAGCTGTTTTTT. Its protein is CASSSGENTGELFF. The variable domain in full, completed from reference TRBV19 and TRBJ2-2, reads DGGITQSPKYLFRKEGQNVTLSCEQNLNHDAMYWYRQDPGQGLRLIYYSQIVNDFQKGDIAEGYSVSREKKESFPLTVTSAQKNPTAFYLCASSSGENTGELFFGEGSRLTVL.

This sequence joins TRBV2 and TRBJ2-2; the match to TRBD2 covers 11 bases. V lost 7 bases to trimming and J lost 1 base; unmatched junction nucleotides: 8. CDR3 length equals 17 residues. CDR1 is SNHLY and CDR2 is FYNNEI in the germline V gene. CDR3 coding DNA: TGTGCCAGCAAATTCACTAGCGGGGGAAGGAACACCGGGGAGCTGTTTTTT. Residues: CASKFTSGGRNTGELFF.